This is a list of T cell receptor beta chains from one sample in a study of blood T cell repertoires in COVID-19. Profiling relied on immunoSEQ multiplex PCR, and the TCRdb table lists in-frame clones only, not all of them. The sample records some 150,000 clones, roughly 88% being singletons. The sequenced material came from peripheral blood. Every receptor here comes from a woman in her 50s in a cohort sampled during active or convalescent COVID-19. The CDR3 runs from the conserved cysteine through the conserved F or W. Fields, in order: clone size, V gene, D gene, J gene, CDR3 protein, CDR3 DNA. A D gene is named only where the DNA matches it firmly. Clone size is stated in some rows and not others, as once, few, many or a class when expanded.

NA	TRBV5-1	TRBD1	TRBJ1-6	CASSPITGVETPLHF	TGCGCCAGCAGCCCAATTACAGGGGTAGAAACACCCCTCCACTTT
few	TRBV3-1/TRBV3-2	TRBD1	TRBJ2-7	CASSQDRGRTYEQYF	TGTGCCAGCAGCCAGGACAGGGGACGAACCTACGAGCAGTACTTC
NA	TRBV7-9	TRBD2	TRBJ2-3	CASSLGNPGTRRATDTQYF	TGTGCCAGCAGCTTGGGGAACCCCGGGACTAGGAGGGCTACAGATACGCAGTATTTT
NA	TRBV2	TRBD1	TRBJ2-1	CASSRQGFNEQFF	TGTGCCAGCAGTAGACAGGGTTTCAATGAGCAGTTCTTC
NA	TRBV7-9	NA	TRBJ1-2	CASSLDRHIYGYTF	TGTGCCAGCAGCTTAGACCGCCACATCTATGGCTACACCTTC
NA	TRBV7-2	TRBD1	TRBJ2-1	CASSLALDRGNEQFF	TGTGCCAGCAGCTTAGCTTTAGACAGGGGGAATGAGCAGTTCTTC
NA	TRBV20-1	NA	TRBJ1-4	CSASHTIGVTTTNEKLFF	TGCAGTGCTAGTCATACTATAGGAGTAACAACAACTAATGAAAAACTGTTTTTT
NA	TRBV24-1	NA	TRBJ1-4	CARTPPGIREKLFF	TGTGCCCGAACGCCCCCAGGGATTCGGGAAAAACTGTTTTTT
NA	TRBV2	TRBD1	TRBJ1-6	CASRRGQGQNSPLHF	TGTGCCAGCAGAAGGGGACAGGGGCAAAATTCACCCCTCCACTTT
NA	TRBV6-6	TRBD2	TRBJ2-2	CASSQTSGGQRTGELFF	TGTGCCAGCAGTCAGACTAGCGGGGGGCAGCGCACCGGGGAGCTGTTTTTT
few	TRBV19	NA	TRBJ2-5	CASSIRSAGTGETQYF	TGTGCCAGTAGTATTAGGTCGGCAGGGACTGGAGAGACCCAGTACTTC
NA	TRBV19	TRBD1	TRBJ2-1	CASSDRGNEQFF	TGTGCCAGTAGTGACAGGGGCAATGAGCAGTTCTTC
NA	TRBV12-5	NA	TRBJ1-5	CASSGGPSNQPQHF	TGTGCTAGTTCCGGGGGGCCGAGCAATCAGCCCCAGCATTTT
NA	TRBV9	NA	TRBJ1-1	CASSPVGGTVNEAFF	TGTGCCAGCAGCCCCGTTGGAGGGACGGTAAATGAAGCTTTCTTT
NA	TRBV27	TRBD1	TRBJ1-3	CASRTGTGNTIYF	TGTGCCAGCCGGACAGGGACTGGAAACACCATATATTTT
NA	TRBV19	TRBD1	TRBJ1-4	CASSMTGGPGLGEKLFF	TGTGCCAGTAGTATGACAGGGGGCCCGGGTCTTGGTGAAAAACTGTTTTTT
once	TRBV4-1	NA	TRBJ2-1	CASSQESGMRHNEQFF	TGCGCCAGCAGCCAAGAATCAGGGATGAGGCACAATGAGCAGTTCTTC
NA	TRBV2	TRBD1	TRBJ2-7	CASQGQGASYEQYF	TGTGCCAGCCAAGGACAGGGGGCCTCCTACGAGCAGTACTTC
NA	TRBV19	NA	TRBJ1-6	CASSVGVGQPYNSPLHF	TGTGCCAGTAGCGTCGGCGTCGGACAGCCGTATAATTCACCCCTCCACTTT
NA	TRBV10-1	TRBD2	TRBJ2-7	CASSEWASGTYEQYF	TGCGCCAGCAGTGAATGGGCTAGCGGTACCTACGAGCAGTACTTC
NA	TRBV7-9	NA	TRBJ1-3	CASSLATANTIYF	TGTGCCAGCAGCTTAGCGACAGCGAACACCATATATTTT
NA	TRBV12-3/TRBV12-4	TRBD1	TRBJ1-1	CASSTTGGTEAFF	TGTGCCAGCAGTACCACAGGGGGGACTGAAGCTTTCTTT
NA	TRBV10-3	TRBD2	TRBJ2-2	CATGLAATGELFF	TGTGCCACGGGACTAGCGGCCACCGGGGAGCTGTTTTTT
NA	TRBV9	TRBD2	TRBJ2-1	CASSVVRGGLGEQFF	TGTGCCAGCAGCGTAGTGCGGGGGGGCCTCGGTGAGCAGTTCTTC
few	TRBV6-1	TRBD1	TRBJ1-2	CASSEGQGPVYGYTF	TGTGCCAGCAGTGAAGGACAGGGACCCGTCTATGGCTACACCTTC
NA	TRBV23-1	NA	TRBJ2-7	CASRPGFEQYF	TGCGCCAGCCGTCCAGGGTTCGAGCAGTACTTC
NA	TRBV30	NA	TRBJ1-2	CAWSQGNYGYTF	TGTGCCTGGAGTCAGGGTAACTATGGCTACACCTTC
NA	TRBV29-1	NA	TRBJ1-2	CSVEDPAIYGYTF	TGCAGCGTTGAAGATCCAGCGATTTATGGCTACACCTTC
NA	TRBV11-2	TRBD1	TRBJ2-1	CASRLATGAYNEQFF	TGTGCCAGCAGGCTTGCGACAGGGGCCTACAATGAGCAGTTCTTC
NA	TRBV4-3	TRBD1	TRBJ2-4	CASSQDDRGTKNIQYF	TGCGCCAGCAGCCAAGATGACAGGGGGACCAAAAACATTCAGTACTTC
NA	TRBV19	NA	TRBJ1-3	CASSIDFFSSGNTIYF	TGTGCCAGTAGTATAGATTTCTTCAGCTCTGGAAACACCATATATTTT
NA	TRBV30	TRBD1	TRBJ1-5	CAWSDEPGQGNQPQHF	TGTGCCTGGAGTGACGAACCGGGACAGGGGAATCAGCCCCAGCATTTT
NA	TRBV5-1	TRBD1	TRBJ2-7	CASSLSAETGSYEQYF	TGCGCCAGCAGCTTGTCCGCCGAGACAGGGAGCTACGAGCAGTACTTC
once	TRBV30	NA	TRBJ1-2	CAWSAQEGYTF	TGTGCCTGGAGTGCGCAGGAAGGCTACACCTTC
NA	TRBV7-8	TRBD1	TRBJ1-2	CASSWDSYGYTF	TGTGCCAGCAGCTGGGACAGCTATGGCTACACCTTC
NA	TRBV19	NA	TRBJ1-1	CASSPGGTNTEAFF	TGTGCCAGTTCTCCGGGGGGGACCAACACTGAAGCTTTCTTT
once	TRBV6-5	NA	TRBJ2-1	CASSWGGGRFYEQFF	TGTGCCAGCAGCTGGGGAGGGGGGAGGTTTTATGAGCAGTTCTTC
NA	TRBV19	TRBD1	TRBJ1-2	CASSRRQGFYGYTF	TGTGCCAGTAGTCGGAGACAGGGATTCTATGGCTACACCTTC
once	TRBV12-3/TRBV12-4	TRBD1	TRBJ1-2	CASRGQGGYGYTF	TGTGCCAGCAGAGGACAGGGCGGATATGGCTACACCTTC
few	TRBV30	TRBD1	TRBJ1-1	CAWSRDRATEAFF	TGTGCCTGGAGTCGCGACAGGGCTACTGAAGCTTTCTTT
NA	TRBV3-1/TRBV3-2	TRBD1	TRBJ2-5	CASSHWTGGTETQYF	TGTGCCAGCAGCCATTGGACAGGGGGCACGGAGACCCAGTACTTC
NA	TRBV5-7	TRBD2	TRBJ2-1	CASSISGVCSYNEQFF	TGTGCCAGCAGCATTAGCGGGGTCTGCTCCTACAATGAGCAGTTCTTC
once	TRBV15	TRBD1	TRBJ1-1	CATNYGTGGAFF	TGTGCCACCAACTACGGGACAGGAGGAGCTTTCTTT
NA	TRBV18	TRBD1	TRBJ2-5	CASSPKTGLQETQYF	TGTGCCAGCTCACCAAAGACAGGGTTGCAGGAGACCCAGTACTTC
NA	TRBV4-1	NA	TRBJ2-2	CASRVQGGNTGELFF	TGCGCCAGCAGGGTCCAGGGTGGGAACACCGGGGAGCTGTTTTTT
NA	TRBV11-2	NA	TRBJ1-2	CASSLDREYHYGYTF	TGTGCCAGCAGCTTAGACAGGGAATATCACTATGGCTACACCTTC
many	TRBV9	TRBD1	TRBJ1-1	CASSPRNSQGDMNTEAFF	TGTGCCAGCAGCCCTAGGAACAGCCAGGGGGACATGAACACTGAAGCTTTCTTT
NA	TRBV11-1	NA	TRBJ2-2	CASSSVRNTGELFF	TGTGCCAGCAGCTCGGTCCGTAACACCGGGGAGCTGTTTTTT
few	TRBV9	TRBD2	TRBJ2-3	CASSVRLGLASNTQYF	TGTGCCAGCAGCGTCCGACTGGGACTAGCATCAAATACGCAGTATTTT
NA	TRBV6-6	NA	TRBJ1-6	CASKQDQVVPLHF	TGTGCCAGCAAACAGGACCAAGTAGTACCCCTCCACTTT